Following are 12 T cell receptor beta chains from one sample sequenced in a study of blood T cell repertoires in COVID-19. Some clones are missing from TCRdb's copy, which holds only in-frame ones; the method was immunoSEQ multiplex PCR. The sample records 200,000 to 250,000 clones, about 79% being singletons. Sequences were obtained from PBMCs or T cells enriched from blood (not recorded which). These receptor sequences come from an older woman who had recovered from COVID-19.

The CDR3 bases are TGTGCCAGCAGCTTGAAACAGGAGGAAAAACTGTTTTTT. Amino acid sequence: CASSLKQEEKLFF. The chain joins TRBV5-4 to TRBJ1-4; tentatively, D is TRBD1 (5 bases). Germline V lookup: CDR1 SGHNT, CDR2 YYREEE (reference sequence). The germline V and J ends were trimmed by 1 base and 8 bases, with 9 bases remaining between them. This CDR3 is built from 13 residues.

This chain uses TRBV5-8 with TRBJ2-2; 9 bases are shared with TRBD1. Unmatched junction bases numbered 12, after V lost 8 bases and J lost 7 bases. CDR3 length equals 15 residues. Germline V CDR1 and CDR2: SGHTS, YDEGEE. The DNA of the CDR3 is TGTGCCAGTGAGACCGGGACAGGGATTTTCGGGGAGCTGTTTTTT. Protein: CASETGTGIFGELFF.

J is TRBJ2-4 and V is TRBV19, with 10 bases that match TRBD1. The V gene end was trimmed by 5 bases and the J gene end by 7 bases; junction bases not matched to a gene: 11. The CDR3 runs 16 residues. The germline V gene has CDR1 LNHDA and CDR2 SQIVND (reference sequence). The CDR3 sequence is CASSPSLGQGGNIQYF. CDR3 sequence (DNA): TGTGCCAGTAGTCCGAGTTTAGGACAGGGGGGGAACATTCAGTACTTC.

V gene TRBV30 combines with J gene TRBJ1-4, with 8 bases lining up with TRBD1. J was trimmed by 14 bases and V by 2 bases; bases with no gene match: 7. The CDR3 is 12 residues long. The germline gives CDR1 GTSNPN, CDR2 SVGIG (reference sequence). CDR3 DNA sequence: TGTGCCTGGAGTAATGGACAGGGCCGGCTGTTTTTT. Translated: CAWSNGQGRLFF.

V usage is TRBV9 and J usage is TRBJ2-2; 7 bases line up with TRBD2. Germline lookup yields CDR1 SGDLS and CDR2 YYNGEE. This CDR3 is built from 15 residues. Trimming took 1 base from V and 5 from J; bases not matched to a gene: 5. The CDR3 DNA sequence: TGTGCCAGCAGCGTATCGGGACTAACGACCGGGGAGCTGTTTTTT. Its protein is CASSVSGLTTGELFF.

The rearrangement uses TRBV7-9 and TRBJ1-3; D may be TRBD1 (5 bases). Germline CDR1 SEHNR, CDR2 FQNEAQ (reference sequence). The V and J ends lost 5 bases and 0 bases respectively, with 11 bases between them. The CDR3 is made up of 15 amino acids. Written as DNA, the CDR3 is TGTGCCAGCAGCGAGACAGATTTCTCTGGAAACACCATATATTTT. It codes for CASSETDFSGNTIYF.

The chain recombines TRBV6-5 with TRBJ2-5, with D possibly matching TRBD1 (6 bases). The CDR3 contains 15 residues. Germline V lookup: CDR1 MNHEY, CDR2 SVGAGI. Trimming took off 6 bases at V and 5 bases at J, with 19 bases between the two ends. The chain's CDR3 is CASSGPQGFGETQYF. For the CDR3, the DNA is TGTGCCAGCAGCGGACCCCAGGGGTTCGGGGAGACCCAGTACTTC.

V usage is TRBV19 and J usage is TRBJ1-5, with TRBD1 matching over 7 bases. The V and J ends lost 3 bases and 7 bases, in that order; junction bases with no gene match: 9. The CDR3 runs 15 residues. Germline V gene data show CDR1 as LNHDA and CDR2 as SQIVND (reference sequence). This CDR3 reads CASSMYGQDQQPQHF. DNA for the CDR3: TGTGCCAGTAGTATGTACGGACAGGACCAACAGCCCCAGCATTTT. The full variable domain, rest sourced from reference TRBV19 and TRBJ1-5, is DGGITQSPKYLFRKEGQNVTLSCEQNLNHDAMYWYRQDPGQGLRLIYYSQIVNDFQKGDIAEGYSVSREKKESFPLTVTSAQKNPTAFYLCASSMYGQDQQPQHFGDGTRLSIL.

This clone was seen a few times. V gene TRBV6-5 combines with J gene TRBJ1-3; D is possibly TRBD1 (5 bases). The CDR3 runs to 13 residues. CDR1 is MNHEY and CDR2 is SVGAGI in the germline V gene. V was trimmed by 1 base and J by 9 bases, leaving 10 bases between them. The CDR3 DNA reads TGTGCCAGCAGTTACTATCGGGGGGGCACCATATATTTT. Translated: CASSYYRGGTIYF.

The chain uses TRBV7-2 and TRBJ2-5; possible D gene TRBD2, 7 bases. The CDR3 spans 15 residues. V lost 0 bases and J lost 2, with 10 bases in between. Germline values: CDR1 SGHTA, CDR2 FQGNSA. CDR3 region: CASSLAGGRQETQYF. For the CDR3, the DNA is TGTGCCAGCAGCTTAGCCGGGGGGCGACAAGAGACCCAGTACTTC.

There are a few counts of this clone. The chain is built from TRBV27 and TRBJ1-1; 8 nucleotides align to TRBD1. J lost 3 bases, V lost 5 bases, and 5 bases had no gene match. The CDR3 runs 14 residues. Germline-derived CDR1 and CDR2 are MNHEY and SMNVEV (reference sequence). CDR3 amino acids: CASSEQTGDTEAFF. The CDR3 nucleotides read TGTGCCAGCAGTGAGCAGACAGGGGACACTGAAGCTTTCTTT.

J is TRBJ2-4 and V is TRBV29-1; the match to TRBD1 covers 7 bases. This CDR3 has 20 amino acids. Germline V CDR1 and CDR2: SQVTM, ANQGSEA. Trimming at V came to 3 bases and at J to 1 base, leaving 21 bases not matched to a gene. CDR3 nucleotides: TGCAGCGTTGACTTCCCAGACAGGGCCCTTTCGTCGTCGGCCAAAAACATTCAGTACTTC. This gives the protein CSVDFPDRALSSSAKNIQYF.